This is a list of T cell receptor beta chains from one sample in a study of cytomegalovirus exposure and HLA in healthy donors. Libraries were prepared by immunoSEQ multiplex PCR; TCRdb keeps only in-frame clonotypes and omits some of them. Among about 90,000 clones listed, around four fifths were seen once. Sequencing was performed on PBMCs. These receptors all stem from a young man in good health and CMV-seronegative. CDR3s include the opening cysteine and the closing phenylalanine or tryptophan. A D gene is named only where the DNA matches it firmly. Not all rows give a size; the values are once, few, many and, for expanded clones, a class.

D | J | V | size | CDR3 | DNA
TRBD2 | TRBJ2-3 | TRBV6-5 | . | CASSPAGGRRFAQYF | TGTGCCAGCAGCCCAGCGGGGGGCCGTCGCTTTGCGCAGTATTTT
TRBD1 | TRBJ2-5 | TRBV7-7 | . | CASSLGTGNQETQYF | TGTGCCAGCAGCTTAGGGACAGGGAACCAAGAGACCCAGTACTTC
. | TRBJ1-3 | TRBV7-2 | . | CASRDQGYTGNTIYF | TGTGCCAGCAGGGATCAGGGGTATACTGGAAACACCATATATTTT
. | TRBJ1-2 | TRBV19 | . | CASSPSTVGGYTF | TGTGCCAGTAGTCCCTCAACAGTGGGTGGCTACACCTTC
. | TRBJ2-1 | TRBV7-2 | . | CASSSPGNEQFF | TGTGCCAGCAGCTCGCCCGGGAATGAGCAGTTCTTC
TRBD2 | TRBJ2-7 | TRBV19 | . | CASSLGGEQYF | TGTGCCAGTAGTTTGGGGGGGGAGCAGTACTTC
. | TRBJ2-1 | TRBV6-5 | . | CASSYPAARGRNEQFF | TGTGCCAGCAGTTACCCCGCGGCCCGAGGGAGAAATGAGCAGTTCTTC
. | TRBJ1-5 | TRBV7-9 | few | CASSSPGHQPQHF | TGTGCCAGCAGCTCCCCGGGTCATCAGCCCCAGCATTTT
. | TRBJ2-4 | TRBV29-1 | . | CSVATGHSVNIQYF | TGCAGCGTTGCCACGGGACACTCGGTTAACATTCAGTACTTC
. | TRBJ1-2 | TRBV19 | once | CASSPRGGGYTF | TGTGCCAGTAGCCCGAGGGGGGGCGGCTACACCTTC
TRBD1 | TRBJ1-2 | TRBV28 | . | CASSLGQASYGYTF | TGTGCCAGCAGTTTGGGACAGGCCAGCTATGGCTACACCTTC
. | TRBJ1-5 | TRBV4-1 | few | CASSQDQLQPQHF | TGCGCCAGCAGCCAAGATCAACTCCAGCCCCAGCATTTT
. | TRBJ2-5 | TRBV15 | . | CATSRDRGLQETQYF | TGTGCCACCAGCAGGGACCGGGGATTACAAGAGACCCAGTACTTC
TRBD1 | TRBJ2-1 | TRBV6-5 | . | CASAGGPLKNEQFF | TGTGCCAGTGCAGGGGGTCCTCTCAAGAATGAGCAGTTCTTC
TRBD2 | TRBJ2-3 | TRBV7-9 | . | CASSLVAGRGTDTQYF | TGTGCCAGCAGCTTAGTCGCAGGGAGGGGAACAGATACGCAGTATTTT
. | TRBJ2-3 | TRBV6-1 | . | CAATPGTDTQYF | TGTGCCGCGACCCCCGGGACAGATACGCAGTATTTT
. | TRBJ2-1 | TRBV30 | . | CAWSGLYNEQFF | TGTGCCTGGAGTGGGCTCTACAATGAGCAGTTCTTC
TRBD2 | TRBJ2-1 | TRBV13 | . | CASSLGLAGGNNEQFF | TGTGCCAGCAGCCTCGGACTAGCGGGGGGGAACAATGAGCAGTTCTTC
TRBD1 | TRBJ2-7 | TRBV5-4 | . | CASSNRGPSYEQYF | TGTGCCAGCAGCAACAGGGGGCCCTCCTACGAGCAGTACTTC
TRBD2 | TRBJ2-1 | TRBV30 | . | CAWMPGILAGSSYNEQFF | TGTGCCTGGATGCCCGGGATACTAGCGGGGAGCTCCTACAATGAGCAGTTCTTC
. | TRBJ1-2 | TRBV5-1 | . | CASSSFTGANYGYTF | TGCGCCAGCAGCTCCTTCACAGGAGCTAACTATGGCTACACCTTC
TRBD1 | TRBJ2-7 | TRBV5-6 | . | CASSLVGQVYSYEQYF | TGTGCCAGCAGCTTGGTCGGACAGGTATACTCCTACGAGCAGTACTTC
. | TRBJ2-3 | TRBV6-5 | . | CASRSGVPDTQYF | TGTGCCAGCAGGTCGGGGGTACCAGATACGCAGTATTTT
. | TRBJ2-7 | TRBV18 | . | CASSPLREFAEQYF | TGTGCCAGCTCACCACTTCGGGAGTTCGCCGAGCAGTACTTC
. | TRBJ1-1 | TRBV7-8 | . | CASSPSAGNIVGSHEAFF | TGTGCCAGCAGCCCCAGCGCCGGGAACATCGTGGGCAGTCATGAAGCTTTCTTT
. | TRBJ1-6 | TRBV7-2 | . | CASSDTAYNSPLHF | TGTGCCAGCAGCGACACAGCTTATAATTCACCCCTCCACTTT